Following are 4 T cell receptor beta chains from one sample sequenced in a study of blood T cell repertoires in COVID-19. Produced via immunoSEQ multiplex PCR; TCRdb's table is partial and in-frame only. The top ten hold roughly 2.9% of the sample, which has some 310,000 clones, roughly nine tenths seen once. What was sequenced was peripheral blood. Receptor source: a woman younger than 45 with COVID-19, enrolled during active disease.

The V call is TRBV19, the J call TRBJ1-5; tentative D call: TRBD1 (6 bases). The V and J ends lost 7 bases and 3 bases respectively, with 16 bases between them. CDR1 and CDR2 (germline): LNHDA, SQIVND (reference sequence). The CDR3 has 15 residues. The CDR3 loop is CASIPTGHNNQPQHF. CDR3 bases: TGTGCCAGTATCCCGACAGGTCATAACAATCAGCCCCAGCATTTT.

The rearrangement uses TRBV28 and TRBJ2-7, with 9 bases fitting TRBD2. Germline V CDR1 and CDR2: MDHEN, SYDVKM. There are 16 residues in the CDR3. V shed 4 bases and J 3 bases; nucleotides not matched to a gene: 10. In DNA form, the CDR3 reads TGTGCCAGCAGTTCCCACATAGCGGGAGATCGCTACGAGCAGTACTTC. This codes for CASSSHIAGDRYEQYF.

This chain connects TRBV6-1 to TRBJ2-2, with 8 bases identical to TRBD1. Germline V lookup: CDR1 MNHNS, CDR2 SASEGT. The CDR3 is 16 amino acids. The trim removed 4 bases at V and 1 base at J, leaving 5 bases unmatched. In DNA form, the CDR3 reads TGTGCCAGCAGTGTCCAGGGGGCGCGGAACACCGGGGAGCTGTTTTTT. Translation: CASSVQGARNTGELFF.

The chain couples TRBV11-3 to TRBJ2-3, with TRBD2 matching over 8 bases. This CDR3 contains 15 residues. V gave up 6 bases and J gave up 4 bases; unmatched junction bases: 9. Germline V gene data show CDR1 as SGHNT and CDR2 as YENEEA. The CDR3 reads CASSQRAGEADTQYF. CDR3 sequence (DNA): TGTGCCAGCAGTCAACGAGCGGGAGAGGCAGATACGCAGTATTTT.